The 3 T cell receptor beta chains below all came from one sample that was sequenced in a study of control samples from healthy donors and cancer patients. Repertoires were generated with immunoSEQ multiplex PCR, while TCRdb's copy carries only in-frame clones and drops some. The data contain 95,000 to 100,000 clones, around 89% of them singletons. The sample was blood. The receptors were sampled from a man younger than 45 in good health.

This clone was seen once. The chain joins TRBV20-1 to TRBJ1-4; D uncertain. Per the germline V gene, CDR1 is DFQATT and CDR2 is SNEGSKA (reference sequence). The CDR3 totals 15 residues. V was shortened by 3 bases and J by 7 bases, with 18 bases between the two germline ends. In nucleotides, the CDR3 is TGCAGTGCTAGTTCGCGCGTAGGTCGGAGTGAAAAACTGTTTTTT. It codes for CSASSRVGRSEKLFF.

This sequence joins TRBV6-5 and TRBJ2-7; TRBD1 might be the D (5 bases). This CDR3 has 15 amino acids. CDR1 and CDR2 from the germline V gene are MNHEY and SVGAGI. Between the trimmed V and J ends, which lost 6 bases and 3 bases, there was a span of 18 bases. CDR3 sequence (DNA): TGTGCCAGCAGCCAACAGGTTACCCTACTCTACGAGCAGTACTTC. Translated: CASSQQVTLLYEQYF.

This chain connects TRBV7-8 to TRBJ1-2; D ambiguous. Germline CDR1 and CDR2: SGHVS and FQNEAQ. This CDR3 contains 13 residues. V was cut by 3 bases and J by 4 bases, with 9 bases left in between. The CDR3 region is CASSLGRRYGYTF. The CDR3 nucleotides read TGTGCCAGCAGCTTGGGCAGACGCTATGGCTACACCTTC.